What follows are 15 T cell receptor beta chains derived from one specimen sequenced in a study of technical replicates of blood from a few donors (TCRdb year 2017). The library was obtained by the immunoSEQ multiplex PCR assay. TCRdb mirrors the immuneACCESS table, restricted to in-frame sequences. Some clones are absent from its copies; in checked studies, under half trace to an unresolved V gene, and the reason for the others is unknown. Across this sample there are around 98,000 clones, with approximately 96% seen only once. In total, the top ten clones hold 0.2% to 0.25% of the sample. Material: T cells isolated from PBMCs. These receptors came from a human donor in good health.

The chain employs TRBV7-2 and TRBJ2-7; 11 bases are shared with TRBD2. The CDR3 totals 15 residues. CDR1 is SGHTA and CDR2 is FQGNSA in the germline V gene. V trimming: 6 bases; J trimming: 0 bases; junction bases outside the gene matches: 4. CDR3 residues: CASRRGLADSYEQYF. The CDR3, as DNA: TGTGCCAGCAGAAGGGGACTAGCGGACTCCTACGAGCAGTACTTC. Combining the CDR3 with reference TRBV7-2 and TRBJ2-7 gives the whole variable domain GAGVSQSPSNKVTEKGKDVELRCDPISGHTALYWYRQSLGQGLEFLIYFQGNSAPDKSGLPSDRFSAERTGGSVSTLTIQRTQQEDSAVYLCASRRGLADSYEQYFGPGTRLTVT.

The chain has TRBV28 and TRBJ1-1; maybe TRBD1 (6 bases). V was pared by 2 bases and J by 1 base, with 14 bases between. This CDR3 is 16 amino acids long. Germline CDR1 and CDR2: MDHEN and SYDVKM. In DNA form, the CDR3 reads TGTGCCAGCAGTTTAAGATCTCAGGGGAAGAACACTGAAGCTTTCTTT. The encoded protein is CASSLRSQGKNTEAFF.

This clone showed up just once. This chain links TRBV28 with TRBJ2-3; D is perhaps TRBD2 (5 bases). Germline CDR1 is MDHEN and CDR2 is SYDVKM. The CDR3 totals 17 residues. Deletions cut 2 bases from V and 5 bases from J, with 20 bases between. The CDR3 region is CASSLGTMQGSLDTQYF. The DNA of the CDR3 is TGTGCCAGCAGTTTAGGTACCATGCAAGGGAGTCTAGATACGCAGTATTTT.

This clone was seen only once. The chain carries TRBV9 and TRBJ2-1; D not certain. Germline CDR1 SGDLS, CDR2 YYNGEE. The CDR3 contains 12 residues. Trimming removed 0 bases at V and 4 bases at J, with 2 bases between. The CDR3 nucleotides are TGTGCCAGCAGCGTAGTATACAATGAGCAGTTCTTC. Its translation is CASSVVYNEQFF.

This chain connects TRBV4-2 to TRBJ2-3; TRBD2 might be the D (5 bases). This CDR3 comprises 15 residues. Germline CDR1 LGHNA, CDR2 YNFKEQ. V was trimmed by 1 base and J by 2 bases, leaving 10 bases between them. The CDR3 spells CASSQVGEYTDTQYF. The CDR3 coding sequence is TGTGCCAGCAGCCAAGTGGGAGAGTACACAGATACGCAGTATTTT.

This clone was seen a single time. V and J are TRBV7-2 and TRBJ2-7, with 7 bases aligning to TRBD1. V lost 1 base, J lost 2 bases, and 8 bases stayed unmatched. This CDR3 region has 16 residues. Germline CDR1 SGHTA, CDR2 FQGNSA. The CDR3, as DNA: TGTGCCAGCAGCTTAGATCCGGGACAGCCTACCTACGAGCAGTACTTC. Its translation: CASSLDPGQPTYEQYF.

A note on this clone: One end of the junction does not line up with germline, which may come from a read error. The CDR3 DNA follows: TGTGCCAGCACCTTGGGGACTAGCGGGAGTGGGCAGACCGGGGAGCTGTTTTTT. Protein: CASTLGTSGSGQTGELFF. The chain links TRBV5-4 to TRBJ2-2; 14 bases are shared with TRBD2. There are 18 residues in the CDR3. CDR1 is SGHNT, CDR2 YYREEE, per germline (reference sequence).

The table lists this clone with a few counts. The chain uses TRBV18 and TRBJ1-1; D not resolved. CDR1 and CDR2 (germline): KGHSH, LQKENI. Trimming pared 3 bases from V and 4 bases from J, leaving 15 bases between. This CDR3 is built from 15 residues. The CDR3 is CASSPSTSVVTEAFF. The CDR3 DNA reads as TGTGCCAGCTCACCTTCCACTTCGGTAGTCACTGAAGCTTTCTTT. Full variable domain (remainder filled in from reference TRBV18 and TRBJ1-1): NAGVMQNPRHLVRRRGQEARLRCSPMKGHSHVYWYRQLPEEGLKFMVYLQKENIIDESGMPKERFSAEFPKEGPSILRIQQVVRGDSAAYFCASSPSTSVVTEAFFGQGTRLTVV.

The rearrangement uses TRBV12-5 and TRBJ2-3; D may be TRBD2 (5 bases). Trimming pared 0 bases from V and 0 bases from J, leaving 13 bases between. The germline V gene encodes CDR1 LGHNT and CDR2 FRNRAP. This CDR3 comprises 17 residues. For the CDR3, the DNA is TGTGCTAGTGGTTTGGTACTGGCTAGCAAAAGCACAGATACGCAGTATTTT. This codes for CASGLVLASKSTDTQYF.

Comment on this clone: At the DNA level, this CDR3 is encoded by other sequences in the same sample as well. The chain is built from TRBV7-8 and TRBJ1-2, with 7 bases matching TRBD1. The V segment lost 5 bases and the J segment 4 bases; nucleotides outside the gene matches: 4. The CDR3 is made up of 13 amino acids. Germline-derived CDR1 and CDR2 are SGHVS and FQNEAQ. The CDR3 nucleotides are TGTGCCAGCAGCCCCGGACAGGCCTATGGCTACACCTTC. It encodes CASSPGQAYGYTF.

The rearrangement links TRBV7-8 to TRBJ1-1; tentatively, D is TRBD1 (6 bases). Germline V gene data show CDR1 as SGHVS and CDR2 as FQNEAQ. CDR3 length: 15 residues. The V and J ends lost 5 bases and 0 bases respectively, with 13 bases between them. The CDR3 nucleotides are TGTGCCAGCAGCCCGTCAGGGGACATGAACACTGAAGCTTTCTTT. It encodes CASSPSGDMNTEAFF.

V is TRBV5-5 and J is TRBJ2-2, with 7 positions matching TRBD1. V shed 4 bases and J 3 bases; nucleotides not matched to a gene: 9. The CDR3 is 16 amino acids. Germline CDR1 reads SGHKS; CDR2 reads YYEKEE (reference sequence). The DNA for the CDR3 is TGTGCCAGCAGCCCGCGACAGGGCGGTTACACCGGGGAGCTGTTTTTT. Translation gives CASSPRQGGYTGELFF.

V is TRBV5-1 and J is TRBJ2-7; D is undetermined. Germline lookup yields CDR1 SGHRS and CDR2 YFSETQ. This CDR3 has 15 residues. Trimming cost V 0 bases and J 2 bases, with 12 bases left between them. The CDR3 DNA follows: TGCGCCAGCAGCTTGGTTCTCGGTGAAGCCTACGAGCAGTACTTC. Protein: CASSLVLGEAYEQYF.

The chain combines TRBV5-5 with TRBJ1-2, with 9 bases matching TRBD1. CDR3 length equals 14 residues. V shed 3 bases, J shed 7 bases, and the junction held 7 bases outside the gene matches. Germline CDR1 reads SGHKS; CDR2 reads YYEKEE (reference sequence). The CDR3 DNA is TGTGCCAGCAGCTATACAGGGGGCGAGCGTGGCTACACCTTC. Translating it yields CASSYTGGERGYTF.

This chain connects TRBV5-1 to TRBJ2-3; no clear D gene. Germline V gives CDR1 SGHRS, CDR2 YFSETQ. With 2 bases removed from V and 1 base from J, the gap between germline ends came to 8 bases. CDR3 size: 14 residues. In nucleotides, the CDR3 is TGCGCCAGCAGCTTTGGCACCGGCACAGATACGCAGTATTTT. Its translation: CASSFGTGTDTQYF.